The 9 T cell receptor beta chains listed next were all sequenced from one sample in a study of T cell changes during pregnancy in multiple sclerosis. Clones were read by immunoSEQ multiplex PCR, and TCRdb kept only the in-frame ones, dropping some. The table includes around 56,000 clones, 75% to 90% detected once. The sequences come from CD4+ T cells from peripheral blood mononuclear cells, collected in the third trimester of pregnancy. These receptors originate from a female donor with multiple sclerosis, enrolled in a pregnancy study.

V and J are TRBV2 and TRBJ1-2; D might be TRBD1 (5 bases). Between the trimmed V and J ends, which lost 3 bases and 4 bases, there was a span of 18 bases. The length of the CDR3 is 16 residues. Germline V gives CDR1 SNHLY, CDR2 FYNNEI. The CDR3 protein is CASSDRVTASLYGYTF. The DNA of the CDR3 is TGTGCCAGCAGTGACCGGGTGACAGCCTCTCTCTATGGCTACACCTTC.

The CDR3 DNA reads as TGTGCCAGCAGTGACCAACTAGCGGGGTACAATGAGCAGTTCTTC. Its protein product is CASSDQLAGYNEQFF. The rearrangement uses TRBV6-1 and TRBJ2-1; 10 nucleotides agree with TRBD2. CDR1 and CDR2 from the germline V gene are MNHNS and SASEGT. J was trimmed by 4 bases and V by 3 bases; bases with no gene match: 3. CDR3 length equals 15 residues.

The chain is built from TRBV5-6 and TRBJ2-7; 9 bases fit TRBD2. V lost 8 bases and J lost 4; bases outside the gene matches: 10. The CDR3 spans 14 residues. Per germline, CDR1 SGHDT and CDR2 YYEEEE. CDR3 region: CARKSSGSRYEQYF. As DNA, the CDR3 is TGTGCCAGGAAGAGTAGCGGGAGTAGGTACGAGCAGTACTTC. The complete variable domain, with remaining parts taken from reference TRBV5-6 and TRBJ2-7, reads DAGVTQSPTHLIKTRGQQVTLRCSPKSGHDTVSWYQQALGQGPQFIFQYYEEEERQRGNFPDRFSGHQFPNYSSELNVNALLLGDSALYLCARKSSGSRYEQYFGPGTRLTVT.

The chain couples TRBV7-8 to TRBJ2-1; D gene ambiguous. Trimming stripped 6 bases from V and 0 bases from J, with 12 bases between. The CDR3 length is 15 residues. Germline CDR1 SGHVS, CDR2 FQNEAQ. Here the CDR3 DNA reads TGTGCCAGCAGTCTACGCCCAAGCTCCTACAATGAGCAGTTCTTC. Translated, it gives CASSLRPSSYNEQFF.

J is TRBJ1-6 and V is TRBV30; D unclear. The CDR3 totals 15 residues. With 2 bases removed from V and 6 bases from J, the gap between germline ends came to 14 bases. The germline V gene encodes CDR1 GTSNPN and CDR2 SVGIG (reference sequence). CDR3 sequence reads: CAWSPRGPINSPLHF. The CDR3, as DNA: TGTGCCTGGAGTCCCCGAGGGCCTATTAATTCACCCCTCCACTTT.

V is TRBV5-1 and J is TRBJ2-1; 9 bases fit TRBD1. V lost 1 base and J lost 7; bases outside the gene matches: 6. This CDR3 has 15 amino acids. Germline V gene sequence: CDR1 SGHRS, CDR2 YFSETQ. DNA for the CDR3: TGCGCCAGCAGCTTGACAGGGGGCGCGGGTAATGAGCAGTTCTTC. Amino acid sequence: CASSLTGGAGNEQFF. Based on the CDR3 plus reference TRBV5-1 and TRBJ2-1, the full variable domain is KAGVTQTPRYLIKTRGQQVTLSCSPISGHRSVSWYQQTPGQGLQFLFEYFSETQRNKGNFPGRFSGRQFSNSRSEMNVSTLELGDSALYLCASSLTGGAGNEQFFGPGTRLTVL.

In this sample, this clone turned up a few times. The V and J genes are TRBV29-1 and TRBJ1-1; unclear D gene. CDR3 length equals 13 residues. Germline CDR1 and CDR2: SQVTM and ANQGSEA. V was pared by 4 bases and J by 1 base, with 10 bases between. The CDR3 loop is CSVAQRQNTEAFF. In DNA form, the CDR3 reads TGCAGCGTTGCCCAACGACAGAACACTGAAGCTTTCTTT.

The chain couples TRBV6-4 to TRBJ2-3; D perhaps matches TRBD2 (6 bases). The V gene's germline CDR1 is MRHNA and CDR2 SNTAGT. CDR3 length: 13 amino acids. Trimming pared 0 bases from V and 8 bases from J, leaving 9 bases between. The CDR3 sequence is CASSDSSGGTQYF. In nucleotides, the CDR3 is TGTGCCAGCAGTGACTCGTCCGGGGGTACGCAGTATTTT.

This clone was recorded a few times. The rearrangement joins TRBV18 to TRBJ1-1; D call uncertain. Trimming pared 2 bases from V and 3 bases from J, leaving 10 bases between. Germline values: CDR1 KGHSH, CDR2 LQKENI. The CDR3 has 14 amino acids. The CDR3 region has the DNA TGTGCCAGCTCACCAAACCAGAGGGACACTGAAGCTTTCTTT. Its translation is CASSPNQRDTEAFF.